Each of the 29 T cell receptor beta chains below was sequenced from the same sample in a study of blood T cell repertoires in COVID-19. Some clones are missing from TCRdb's copy, which holds only in-frame ones; the method was immunoSEQ multiplex PCR. The sample consists of about 150,000 clones, about 82% of them appearing once. The material sequenced was PBMCs or T cells enriched from blood (not recorded which). The origin of the receptors is a woman aged 40 to 50 who had recovered from COVID-19.

This clone is a singleton in its sample. The V gene is TRBV11-2, the J gene TRBJ1-1; D is unresolved. In germline, CDR1 is SGHAT, CDR2 FQNNGV. The CDR3 has 14 amino acids. Deletions cut 0 bases from V and 4 bases from J, with 9 bases between. The CDR3 here is CASSLDAPGTEAFF. CDR3 DNA: TGTGCCAGCAGCTTAGATGCCCCGGGCACTGAAGCTTTCTTT.

This chain uses TRBV18 with TRBJ2-3, with D perhaps TRBD1 (5 bases). The CDR3 sequence is 15 residues long. Deletions cut 6 bases from V and 0 bases from J, with 13 bases between. The germline gives CDR1 KGHSH, CDR2 LQKENI. For the CDR3, the DNA is TGTGCCAGCTCTCAGGGCAGGGCTAGCACAGATACGCAGTATTTT. Translated: CASSQGRASTDTQYF.

The V call is TRBV7-9, the J call TRBJ1-1; D gene ambiguous. This CDR3 is 12 amino acids long. V dropped 6 bases and J dropped 3 bases, with 8 bases sitting between them. Germline CDR1 SEHNR, CDR2 FQNEAQ (reference sequence). The CDR3 sequence: CASRLGDTEAFF. Written as DNA, the CDR3 is TGTGCCAGCAGACTGGGCGACACTGAAGCTTTCTTT.

V is TRBV29-1 and J is TRBJ1-4; 10 positions match TRBD1. CDR3 length: 16 amino acids. Germline V gene sequence: CDR1 SQVTM, CDR2 ANQGSEA. The trim removed 2 bases at V and 3 bases at J, leaving 6 bases unmatched. CDR3: CSVETTGGLANEKLFF. CDR3 bases: TGCAGCGTTGAAACGACAGGGGGCTTAGCTAATGAAAAACTGTTTTTT.

The V gene is TRBV9, the J gene TRBJ2-2, with 9 bases fitting TRBD1. CDR3 size: 15 residues. Germline V gene data show CDR1 as SGDLS and CDR2 as YYNGEE. The V segment lost 3 bases and the J segment 4 bases; nucleotides outside the gene matches: 4. The CDR3 region has the DNA TGTGCCAGCAGCGCGGGGACAGGGTCCACCGGGGAGCTGTTTTTT. This gives the protein CASSAGTGSTGELFF.

The rearrangement links TRBV11-3 to TRBJ2-2; D perhaps matches TRBD1 (5 bases). Trimming stripped 4 bases from V and 6 bases from J, with 9 bases between. The CDR3 loop spans 13 amino acids. Germline loops: CDR1 SGHNT, CDR2 YENEEA. For the CDR3, the DNA is TGTGCCAGCAGCTCAGGGTTATCCGGGGAGCTGTTTTTT. It yields the protein CASSSGLSGELFF.

The gene calls are TRBV9 and TRBJ2-7; D unresolved. The V and J ends lost 0 bases and 2 bases respectively, with 12 bases between them. Germline V lookup: CDR1 SGDLS, CDR2 YYNGEE. This CDR3 has 15 residues. The CDR3 DNA is TGTGCCAGCAGCGTAGGTCCAGGTCCAGCCTACGAGCAGTACTTC. Translation gives CASSVGPGPAYEQYF.

The rearrangement joins TRBV19 to TRBJ1-5, with 11 bases that match TRBD1. The J segment lost 1 base and the V segment lost 6 bases, leaving 2 bases of the junction unmatched. Germline lookup yields CDR1 LNHDA and CDR2 SQIVND (reference sequence). The CDR3 contains 15 residues. CDR3 in amino acids: CASSGQGASNQPQHF. CDR3 coding DNA: TGTGCCAGTAGCGGACAGGGGGCGAGCAATCAGCCCCAGCATTTT.

This chain links TRBV4-1 with TRBJ2-7; D perhaps matches TRBD2 (6 bases). The CDR3 length is 16 residues. Germline assignment: CDR1 MGHRA and CDR2 YSYEKL. The V and J ends lost 0 bases and 7 bases respectively, with 19 bases between them. CDR3 amino acids: CASSQEGLATDGEQYF. The CDR3 coding sequence is TGCGCCAGCAGCCAAGAGGGACTCGCGACGGATGGGGAGCAGTACTTC.

J is TRBJ2-7 and V is TRBV28; TRBD2 matches at 7 bases. V dropped 8 bases and J dropped 0; count of bases not matched to a gene: 4. This CDR3 region has 13 residues. CDR1 and CDR2 (germline): MDHEN, SYDVKM. CDR3 coding DNA: TGTGCCAGCCGGGGGGTGGTCTCCTACGAGCAGTACTTC. Its translation is CASRGVVSYEQYF.

This chain uses TRBV4-1 with TRBJ2-2, with 12 bases aligning to TRBD2. Per the germline V gene, CDR1 is MGHRA and CDR2 is YSYEKL. This CDR3 contains 18 residues. Trimming at V came to 1 base and at J to 6 bases, leaving 9 bases not matched to a gene. CDR3 residues: CASSQALAGGPRSGELFF. The CDR3 bases are TGCGCCAGCAGCCAAGCTCTAGCGGGAGGGCCAAGGTCCGGGGAGCTGTTTTTT.

The V gene is TRBV30, the J gene TRBJ2-3, with no clear D. The V gene lost 2 bases and the J gene lost 0 bases, with 6 bases spanning the gap. Germline V CDR1 and CDR2: GTSNPN, SVGIG (reference sequence). The CDR3 has 13 amino acids. CDR3 protein: CAWSYSSTDTQYF. The CDR3 nucleotides are TGTGCCTGGAGTTATAGCAGCACAGATACGCAGTATTTT.

The chain combines TRBV2 with TRBJ1-1, with D uncertain. Germline CDR1 is SNHLY and CDR2 is FYNNEI. This CDR3 comprises 14 residues. V lost 6 bases and J lost 1, with 12 bases in between. CDR3 DNA: TGTGCCAGCAGCGTAACTCGGGGGAACACTGAAGCTTTCTTT. As protein: CASSVTRGNTEAFF.

The V and J genes are TRBV5-4 and TRBJ2-2, with D perhaps TRBD1 (6 bases). The CDR3 has 15 residues. V lost 4 bases to trimming and J lost 8 bases, with 18 bases between them. Germline loops: CDR1 SGHNT, CDR2 YYREEE (reference sequence). The CDR3 here is CASSTEGPGVGELFF. Written as DNA, the CDR3 is TGTGCCAGCAGCACCGAGGGGCCAGGGGTGGGGGAGCTGTTTTTT.

The chain uses TRBV18 and TRBJ1-6, with a tentative D call TRBD1 (6 bases). This CDR3 is built from 14 residues. The germline CDR1 and CDR2 sequences are KGHSH and LQKENI. The V end was cut by 5 bases, the J end by 9 bases, with 14 bases between. The DNA of the CDR3 is TGTGCCAGCTCAGAACAGGGAGAACGTTCACCCCTCCACTTT. This encodes CASSEQGERSPLHF. Full variable domain (missing parts from reference TRBV18 and TRBJ1-6): NAGVMQNPRHLVRRRGQEARLRCSPMKGHSHVYWYRQLPEEGLKFMVYLQKENIIDESGMPKERFSAEFPKEGPSILRIQQVVRGDSAAYFCASSEQGERSPLHFGNGTRLTVT.

This CDR3 reads CASSPTSGRTYNEQFF. As DNA, the CDR3 is TGTGCCAGCAGCCCGACTAGCGGGAGAACCTACAATGAGCAGTTCTTC. The rearrangement uses TRBV7-9 and TRBJ2-1, with TRBD2 matching 12 bases. Germline V gene data show CDR1 as SEHNR and CDR2 as FQNEAQ (reference sequence). CDR3 length: 16 residues. Germline trimming cut 5 bases from V and 2 bases from J; bases unmatched to any gene: 4.

This chain links TRBV15 with TRBJ1-1; the D is unclear. Germline lookup yields CDR1 LNHNV and CDR2 YYDKDF (reference sequence). V was pared by 4 bases and J by 5 bases, with 17 bases between. CDR3 length equals 15 residues. The CDR3 DNA reads TGTGCCACCAGCACCGATGCAGGCCCCGCGACTGAAGCTTTCTTT. Its protein is CATSTDAGPATEAFF. Based on the CDR3 plus reference TRBV15 and TRBJ1-1, the full variable domain is DAMVIQNPRYQVTQFGKPVTLSCSQTLNHNVMYWYQQKSSQAPKLLFHYYDKDFNNEADTPDNFQSRRPNTSFCFLDIRSPGLGDTAMYLCATSTDAGPATEAFFGQGTRLTVV.

The rearrangement links TRBV6-5 to TRBJ1-5; D is undetermined. CDR1 and CDR2 (germline): MNHEY, SVGAGI. The germline V and J ends were trimmed by 8 bases and 5 bases, with 13 bases remaining between them. This CDR3 spans 13 amino acids. CDR3 coding DNA: TGTGCCAGCGGTCCGCGAGAGGATCAGCCCCAGCATTTT. The encoded protein is CASGPREDQPQHF.

The J gene is TRBJ2-3, the V gene TRBV27; 8 bases match TRBD2. The CDR3 runs 15 residues. V shed 2 bases, J shed 4 bases, and the junction held 5 bases outside the gene matches. Germline lookup yields CDR1 MNHEY and CDR2 SMNVEV (reference sequence). CDR3 region: CASSLVAGFPDTQYF. As DNA, the CDR3 is TGTGCCAGCAGTTTAGTAGCGGGGTTCCCAGATACGCAGTATTTT.

This chain connects TRBV5-6 to TRBJ2-1, with 9 bases that match TRBD1. CDR1 and CDR2 (germline): SGHDT, YYEEEE. This CDR3 is built from 16 residues. The ends lost 4 bases at V and 0 bases at J; junction bases unmatched: 5. As DNA, the CDR3 is TGTGCCAGCAGCCCGGGACAGGGCCGCTCCTACAATGAGCAGTTCTTC. Protein product: CASSPGQGRSYNEQFF.

V usage is TRBV19 and J usage is TRBJ1-5; maybe TRBD1 (6 bases). With 6 bases removed from V and 1 base from J, the gap between germline ends came to 10 bases. Germline CDR1 reads LNHDA; CDR2 reads SQIVND (reference sequence). The CDR3 contains 14 residues. The CDR3 DNA reads as TGTGCCAGTAGGCAGACAGGAAGCAATCAGCCCCAGCATTTT. This translates into CASRQTGSNQPQHF.

This clone has just a few counts. In DNA, the CDR3 is TGTGCCAGCAGTCAGGGCGCCGAGCAGTACTTC. It yields the protein CASSQGAEQYF. This chain joins TRBV7-6 and TRBJ2-7, with a tentative D call TRBD1 (5 bases). This CDR3 region has 11 residues. V gave up 6 bases and J gave up 6 bases, with 9 bases separating them. Germline V gene lookup returns CDR1 SGHVS and CDR2 FNYEAQ. Full variable domain (outside the CDR3, taken from reference TRBV7-6 and TRBJ2-7): GAGVSQSPRYKVTKRGQDVALRCDPISGHVSLYWYRQALGQGPEFLTYFNYEAQQDKSGLPNDRFSAERPEGSISTLTIQRTEQRDSAMYRCASSQGAEQYFGPGTRLTVT.

This sequence joins TRBV7-9 and TRBJ2-1; 11 nucleotides match TRBD1. V dropped 5 bases and J dropped 9; count of bases not matched to a gene: 9. The CDR3 is 15 amino acids. Germline values: CDR1 SEHNR, CDR2 FQNEAQ (reference sequence). Written as DNA, the CDR3 is TGTGCCAGCAGCCCGGGACAGGGGGGGTTCTCTGAGCAGTTCTTC. It is translated as CASSPGQGGFSEQFF.

This chain uses TRBV4-1 with TRBJ1-4; weak D call: TRBD1 (6 bases). Trimming cost V 4 bases and J 7 bases, with 10 bases left between them. This CDR3 spans 13 amino acids. Germline V gene lookup returns CDR1 MGHRA and CDR2 YSYEKL. CDR3 in DNA: TGCGCCAGCAGCCTAAACAGGGTTGAAAAACTGTTTTTT. It specifies CASSLNRVEKLFF.

This clone appeared once. The chain has TRBV2 and TRBJ1-5; D is unclear. Germline V gene data show CDR1 as SNHLY and CDR2 as FYNNEI. V was trimmed by 8 bases and J by 3 bases, leaving 14 bases between them. The length of the CDR3 is 14 residues. CDR3 region: CASGGMQYNQPQHF. CDR3 DNA: TGTGCCAGCGGAGGAATGCAGTACAATCAGCCCCAGCATTTT.

The gene calls are TRBV9 and TRBJ1-2; D unclear. Germline V CDR1 and CDR2: SGDLS, YYNGEE. The CDR3 length is 13 residues. The V and J ends lost 4 bases and 8 bases respectively, with 15 bases between them. The CDR3 DNA sequence: TGTGCCAGCAGCCATGGGAGGGAGACAGGCTACACCTTC. It is translated as CASSHGRETGYTF.

V is TRBV19 and J is TRBJ1-3; D is ambiguous. Germline assignment: CDR1 LNHDA and CDR2 SQIVND (reference sequence). CDR3 length: 16 amino acids. Trimming removed 3 bases at V and 0 bases at J, with 12 bases between. CDR3 sequence (DNA): TGTGCCAGTAGTATGGCGGGATTCACCTCTGGAAACACCATATATTTT. Its protein product is CASSMAGFTSGNTIYF.

V gene TRBV7-3 combines with J gene TRBJ2-1; 8 bases agree with TRBD2. The CDR3 consists of 15 residues. Germline trimming cut 3 bases from V and 2 bases from J; bases unmatched to any gene: 3. CDR1 is SGHTA, CDR2 FQGTGA, per germline. CDR3 bases: TGTGCCAGCAGCTTGGATAGCGGGACCTACAATGAGCAGTTCTTC. Protein product: CASSLDSGTYNEQFF.

The CDR3 nucleotides are TGTGCCAGCAGCTTGTGGCGGGAGCGGGCTGAAGCTTTCTTT. This encodes CASSLWRERAEAFF. The chain links TRBV5-8 to TRBJ1-1; no clear D. Deletions cut 1 base from V and 6 bases from J, with 13 bases between. This CDR3 comprises 14 residues. The germline gives CDR1 SGHTS, CDR2 YDEGEE.